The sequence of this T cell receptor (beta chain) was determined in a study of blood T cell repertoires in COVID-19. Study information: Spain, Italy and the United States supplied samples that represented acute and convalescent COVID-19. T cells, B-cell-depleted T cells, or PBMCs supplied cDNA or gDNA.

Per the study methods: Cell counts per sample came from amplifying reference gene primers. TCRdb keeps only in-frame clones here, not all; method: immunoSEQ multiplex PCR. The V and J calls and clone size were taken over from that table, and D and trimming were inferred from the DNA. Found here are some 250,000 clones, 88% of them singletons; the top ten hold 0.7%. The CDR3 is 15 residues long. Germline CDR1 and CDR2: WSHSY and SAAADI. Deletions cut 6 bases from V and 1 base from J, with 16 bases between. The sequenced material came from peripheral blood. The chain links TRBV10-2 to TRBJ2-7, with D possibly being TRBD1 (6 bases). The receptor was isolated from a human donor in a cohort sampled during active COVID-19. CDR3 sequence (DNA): TGCGCCAGCAGCACCCAGGGGATGAGGTCCTACGAGCAGTACTTC. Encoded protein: CASSTQGMRSYEQYF.